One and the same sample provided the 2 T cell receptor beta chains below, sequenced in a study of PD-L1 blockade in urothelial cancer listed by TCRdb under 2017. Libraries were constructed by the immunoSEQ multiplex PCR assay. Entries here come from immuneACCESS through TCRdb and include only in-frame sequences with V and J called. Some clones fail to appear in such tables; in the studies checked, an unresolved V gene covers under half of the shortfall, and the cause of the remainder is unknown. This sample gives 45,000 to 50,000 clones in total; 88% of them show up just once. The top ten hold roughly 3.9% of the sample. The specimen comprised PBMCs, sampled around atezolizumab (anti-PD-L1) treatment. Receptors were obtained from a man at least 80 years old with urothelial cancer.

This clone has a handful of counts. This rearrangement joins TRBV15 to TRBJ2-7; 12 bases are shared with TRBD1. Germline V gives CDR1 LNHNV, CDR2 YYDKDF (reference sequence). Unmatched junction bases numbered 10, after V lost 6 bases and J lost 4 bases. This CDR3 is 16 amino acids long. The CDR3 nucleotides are TGTGCCACCAGTAGGGGAGGGGACAGGGGGCATTACGAGCAGTACTTC. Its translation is CATSRGGDRGHYEQYF. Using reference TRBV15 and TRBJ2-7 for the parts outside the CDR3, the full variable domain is DAMVIQNPRYQVTQFGKPVTLSCSQTLNHNVMYWYQQKSSQAPKLLFHYYDKDFNNEADTPDNFQSRRPNTSFCFLDIRSPGLGDTAMYLCATSRGGDRGHYEQYFGPGTRLTVT.

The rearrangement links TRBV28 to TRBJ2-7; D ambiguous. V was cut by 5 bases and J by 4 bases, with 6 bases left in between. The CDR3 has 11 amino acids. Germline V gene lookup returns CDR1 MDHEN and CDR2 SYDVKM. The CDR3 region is CASSDGYEQYF. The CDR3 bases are TGTGCCAGCAGTGACGGGTACGAGCAGTACTTC. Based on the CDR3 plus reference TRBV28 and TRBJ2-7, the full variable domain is DVKVTQSSRYLVKRTGEKVFLECVQDMDHENMFWYRQDPGLGLRLIYFSYDVKMKEKGDIPEGYSVSREKKERFSLILESASTNQTSMYLCASSDGYEQYFGPGTRLTVT.